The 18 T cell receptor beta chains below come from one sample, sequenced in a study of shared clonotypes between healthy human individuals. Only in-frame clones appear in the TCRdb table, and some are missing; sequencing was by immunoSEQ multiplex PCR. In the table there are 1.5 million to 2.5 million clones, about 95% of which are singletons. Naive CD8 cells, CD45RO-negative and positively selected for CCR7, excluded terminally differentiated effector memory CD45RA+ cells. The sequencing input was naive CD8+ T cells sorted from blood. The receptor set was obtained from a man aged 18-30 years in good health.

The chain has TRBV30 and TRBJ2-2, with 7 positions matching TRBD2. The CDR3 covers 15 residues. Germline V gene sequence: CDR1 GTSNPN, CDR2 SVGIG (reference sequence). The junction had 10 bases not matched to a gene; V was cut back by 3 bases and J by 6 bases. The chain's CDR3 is CAWRSAGDIAGELFF. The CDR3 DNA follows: TGTGCCTGGAGATCCGCGGGAGATATCGCCGGGGAGCTGTTTTTT.

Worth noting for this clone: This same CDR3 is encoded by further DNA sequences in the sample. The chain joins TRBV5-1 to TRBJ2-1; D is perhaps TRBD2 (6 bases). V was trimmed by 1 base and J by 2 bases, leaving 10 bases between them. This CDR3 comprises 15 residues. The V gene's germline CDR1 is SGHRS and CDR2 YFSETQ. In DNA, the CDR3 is TGCGCCAGCAGCTTGTCCGGGGGACCCTACAATGAGCAGTTCTTC. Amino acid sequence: CASSLSGGPYNEQFF.

The CDR3 here is CASSPTGNGNQPQHF. The CDR3 DNA reads TGTGCCAGTAGCCCGACAGGGAACGGCAATCAGCCCCAGCATTTT. The chain is built from TRBV19 and TRBJ1-5, with TRBD1 identical over 7 bases. Per germline, CDR1 LNHDA and CDR2 SQIVND (reference sequence). Unmatched junction bases numbered 7, after V lost 6 bases and J lost 2 bases. The CDR3 is 15 residues long.

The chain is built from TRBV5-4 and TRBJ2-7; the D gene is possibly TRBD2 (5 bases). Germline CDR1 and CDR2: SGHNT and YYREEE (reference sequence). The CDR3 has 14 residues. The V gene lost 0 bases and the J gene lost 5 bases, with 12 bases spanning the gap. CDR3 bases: TGTGCCAGCAGCTTGGAGGGAGAGATCAACGAGCAGTACTTC. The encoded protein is CASSLEGEINEQYF.

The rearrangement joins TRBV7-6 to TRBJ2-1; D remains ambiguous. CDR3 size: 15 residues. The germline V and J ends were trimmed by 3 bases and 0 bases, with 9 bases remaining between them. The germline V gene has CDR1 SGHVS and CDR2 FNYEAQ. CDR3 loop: CASSLRRSSYNEQFF. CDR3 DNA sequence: TGTGCCAGCAGCTTGCGGAGAAGCTCCTACAATGAGCAGTTCTTC.

The CDR3 region has the DNA TGTGCCAGCAGTTTAACAACCGGGACAGGAGACTACGAGCAGTACTTC. Its protein product is CASSLTTGTGDYEQYF. The chain uses TRBV9 and TRBJ2-7; 8 positions match TRBD1. The V gene's germline CDR1 is SGDLS and CDR2 YYNGEE. J lost 3 bases, V lost 5 bases, and 13 bases had no gene match. CDR3 length equals 16 residues.

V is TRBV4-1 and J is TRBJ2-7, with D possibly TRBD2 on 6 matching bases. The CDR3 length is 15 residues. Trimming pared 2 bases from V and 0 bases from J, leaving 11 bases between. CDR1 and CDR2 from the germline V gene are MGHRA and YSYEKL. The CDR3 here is CASSQTPGLSYEQYF. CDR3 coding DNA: TGCGCCAGCAGCCAAACACCGGGACTCTCCTACGAGCAGTACTTC.

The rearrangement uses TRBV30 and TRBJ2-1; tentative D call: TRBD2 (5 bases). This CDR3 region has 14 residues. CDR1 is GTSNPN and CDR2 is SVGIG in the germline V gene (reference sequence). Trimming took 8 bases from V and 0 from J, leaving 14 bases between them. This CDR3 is CAGMVSDSYNEQFF. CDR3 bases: TGTGCCGGGATGGTTAGCGACTCCTACAATGAGCAGTTCTTC.

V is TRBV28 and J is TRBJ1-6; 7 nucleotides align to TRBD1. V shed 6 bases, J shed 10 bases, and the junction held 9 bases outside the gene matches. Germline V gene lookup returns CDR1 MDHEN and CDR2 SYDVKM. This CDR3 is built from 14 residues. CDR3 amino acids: CASRETGMASPLHF. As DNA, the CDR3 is TGTGCCAGCAGAGAGACAGGGATGGCGTCACCCCTCCACTTT.

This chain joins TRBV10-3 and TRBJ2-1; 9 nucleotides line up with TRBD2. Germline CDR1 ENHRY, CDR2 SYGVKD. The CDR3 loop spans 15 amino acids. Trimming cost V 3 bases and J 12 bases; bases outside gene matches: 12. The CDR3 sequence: CAISEPMREGGGQFF. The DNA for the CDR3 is TGTGCCATCAGTGAACCCATGCGGGAGGGCGGGGGGCAGTTCTTC.

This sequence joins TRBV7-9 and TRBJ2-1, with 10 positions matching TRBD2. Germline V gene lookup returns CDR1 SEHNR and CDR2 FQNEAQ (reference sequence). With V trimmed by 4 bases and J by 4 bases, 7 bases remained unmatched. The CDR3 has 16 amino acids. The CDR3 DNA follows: TGTGCCAGCAGCTCTCCGGGACTAGCGCGATACAATGAGCAGTTCTTC. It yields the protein CASSSPGLARYNEQFF.

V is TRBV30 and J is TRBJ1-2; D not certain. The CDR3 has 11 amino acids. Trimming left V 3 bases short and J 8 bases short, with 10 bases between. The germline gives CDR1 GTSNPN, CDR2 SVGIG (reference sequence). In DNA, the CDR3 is TGTGCCTGGAGCGACTCCTTAGGCTACACCTTC. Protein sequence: CAWSDSLGYTF.

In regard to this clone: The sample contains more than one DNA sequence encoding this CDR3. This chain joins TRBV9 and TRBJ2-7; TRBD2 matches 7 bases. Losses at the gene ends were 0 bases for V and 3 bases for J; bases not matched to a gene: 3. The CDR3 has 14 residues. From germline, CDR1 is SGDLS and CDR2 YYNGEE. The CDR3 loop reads CASSVAASGYEQYF. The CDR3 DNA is TGTGCCAGCAGCGTAGCGGCTAGCGGCTACGAGCAGTACTTC.

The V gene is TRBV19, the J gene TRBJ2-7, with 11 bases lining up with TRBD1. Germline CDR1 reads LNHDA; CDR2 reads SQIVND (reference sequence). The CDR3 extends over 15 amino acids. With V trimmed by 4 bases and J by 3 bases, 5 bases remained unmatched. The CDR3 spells CASSNPGQGDYEQYF. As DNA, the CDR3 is TGTGCCAGTAGTAACCCGGGACAGGGGGACTACGAGCAGTACTTC.

The CDR3 DNA follows: TGTGCCAGCAGCTTGAGACAGACCTACGAGCAGTACTTC. This translates into CASSLRQTYEQYF. The genes are TRBV5-5 and TRBJ2-7; perhaps TRBD1 as D (5 bases). This CDR3 comprises 13 residues. V lost 1 base and J lost 2, with 7 bases in between. Germline CDR1 SGHKS, CDR2 YYEKEE (reference sequence).

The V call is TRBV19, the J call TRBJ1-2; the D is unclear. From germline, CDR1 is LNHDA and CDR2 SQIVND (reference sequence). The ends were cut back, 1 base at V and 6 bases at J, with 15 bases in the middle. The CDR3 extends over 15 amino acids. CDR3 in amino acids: CASSIVPHSPDGYTF. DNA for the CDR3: TGTGCCAGTAGTATAGTCCCCCATTCGCCGGATGGCTACACCTTC.

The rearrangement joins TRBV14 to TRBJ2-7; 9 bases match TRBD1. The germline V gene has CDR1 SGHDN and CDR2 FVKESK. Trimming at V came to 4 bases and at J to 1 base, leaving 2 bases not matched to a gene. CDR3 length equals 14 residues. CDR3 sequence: CASSLTGGSYEQYF. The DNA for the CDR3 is TGTGCCAGCAGCCTGACAGGGGGTTCCTACGAGCAGTACTTC.

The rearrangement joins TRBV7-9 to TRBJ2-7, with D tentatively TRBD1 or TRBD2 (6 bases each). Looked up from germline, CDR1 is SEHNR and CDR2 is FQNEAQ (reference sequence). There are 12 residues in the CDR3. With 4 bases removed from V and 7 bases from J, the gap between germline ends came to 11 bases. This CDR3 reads CASSSTGREQYF. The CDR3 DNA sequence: TGTGCCAGCAGCTCCACAGGGAGGGAGCAGTACTTC.